What follows is one T cell receptor (beta chain) and its context. This entry belongs to a study of blood T cell repertoires in COVID-19. Study details: Samples taken during acute and convalescent COVID-19 were collected in the United States, Italy and Spain. From T cells, B-cell-depleted T cells, or PBMCs came the material, which was cDNA or gDNA.

CDR1 is LNHDA, CDR2 SQIVND, per germline (reference sequence). After removal of 5 bases from V and 5 bases from J, the junction contained 7 bases not matched to a gene. The CDR3 extends over 14 amino acids. In the original workflow: How many nucleated cells were present was estimated from reference gene primer amplification. Clones were read by immunoSEQ multiplex PCR, and TCRdb kept only the in-frame ones, dropping some. D and trimming were read from the DNA, whereas the V and J calls and clone size are those reported in that table. The sample comprises 140,000 to 150,000 clones, 84% of which are singletons, and around 5% rests with the top ten.

The receptor's source is a human donor in a cohort sampled during active COVID-19. Sequencing was carried out using peripheral blood. V is TRBV19 and J is TRBJ1-2; the match to TRBD1 covers 8 bases. CDR3 bases: TGTGCCAGTAGTTCCGACAGGGGACTATATGGCTACACCTTC. The encoded protein is CASSSDRGLYGYTF.